This entry lists 15 T cell receptor beta chains sequenced from one sample in a study of graft-versus-host responses after intestinal transplantation. Libraries were prepared by immunoSEQ multiplex PCR; TCRdb keeps only in-frame clonotypes and omits some of them. The table lists about 29,000 clones, 70% to 90% of them singletons. The sequencing used PBMCs, collected about 15 months after intestinal transplantation. All receptors come from a human patient who received an intestinal transplant, so some T cells may come from the graft donor.

J is TRBJ1-1 and V is TRBV28; 7 positions match TRBD1. Germline CDR1 reads MDHEN; CDR2 reads SYDVKM. J was trimmed by 1 base and V by 5 bases; bases with no gene match: 13. This CDR3 is built from 17 residues. CDR3 sequence (DNA): TGTGCCAGCAGTACACGCGTCCCCGGGACAGAGAACACTGAAGCTTTCTTT. It codes for CASSTRVPGTENTEAFF.

V gene TRBV19 combines with J gene TRBJ2-7, with 8 nucleotides matching TRBD1. From germline, CDR1 is LNHDA and CDR2 SQIVND (reference sequence). The V segment lost 6 bases and the J segment 3 bases; nucleotides outside the gene matches: 10. The CDR3 runs 15 residues. The CDR3 sequence: CASSATGGDYYEQYF. The CDR3 DNA reads TGTGCCAGTAGCGCAACAGGGGGAGACTACTACGAGCAGTACTTC.

Here the CDR3 reads CASRLWNTEAFF. The CDR3 DNA follows: TGTGCCAGCAGGCTGTGGAACACTGAAGCTTTCTTT. The chain carries TRBV6-5 and TRBJ1-1; D ambiguous. The germline CDR1 and CDR2 sequences are MNHEY and SVGAGI. Trimming pared 6 bases from V and 1 base from J, leaving 6 bases between. There are 12 residues in the CDR3.

V gene TRBV4-3 combines with J gene TRBJ2-7; 7 positions agree with TRBD1. With 3 bases clipped from V and 0 bases from J, the junction kept 8 bases outside the gene matches. Germline CDR1 is LGHNA and CDR2 is YSLEER. The CDR3 contains 16 residues. CDR3 in DNA: TGCGCCAGCAGCCAGAGCCGGGACAGCTTCTCCTACGAGCAGTACTTC. Encoded protein: CASSQSRDSFSYEQYF.

This clone has a handful of counts. This rearrangement joins TRBV5-6 to TRBJ1-1; no clear D gene. Trimming pared 2 bases from V and 2 bases from J, leaving 10 bases between. This CDR3 has 14 residues. Germline-derived CDR1 and CDR2 are SGHDT and YYEEEE. CDR3 amino acids: CASSLLIINTEAFF. In DNA, the CDR3 is TGTGCCAGCAGCTTACTAATAATCAACACTGAAGCTTTCTTT.

The CDR3 bases are TGTGCCAGCAGCCAAGATAGACAGGGGGGACCCTACGAGCAGTACTTC. Its translation: CASSQDRQGGPYEQYF. V and J are TRBV4-2 and TRBJ2-5; 9 nucleotides agree with TRBD1. The end of the DNA aligns better with TRBJ2-7, so the J call may be wrong. CDR3 length equals 16 residues. Germline-derived CDR1 and CDR2 are LGHNA and YNFKEQ.

This sequence joins TRBV9 and TRBJ1-4; possibly TRBD1 for D (5 bases). Germline CDR1 is SGDLS and CDR2 is YYNGEE. V gave up 3 bases and J gave up 6 bases, with 15 bases separating them. The CDR3 runs 15 residues. Written as DNA, the CDR3 is TGTGCCAGCAGCGACGGGACCGGGCGGCATGAAAAACTGTTTTTT. Translation gives CASSDGTGRHEKLFF. Full variable domain (outside the CDR3, taken from reference TRBV9 and TRBJ1-4): DSGVTQTPKHLITATGQRVTLRCSPRSGDLSVYWYQQSLDQGLQFLIQYYNGEERAKGNILERFSAQQFPDLHSELNLSSLELGDSALYFCASSDGTGRHEKLFFGSGTQLSVL.

The rearrangement links TRBV27 to TRBJ1-1; D may be TRBD1 (6 bases). The germline V gene encodes CDR1 MNHEY and CDR2 SMNVEV (reference sequence). The CDR3 is made up of 13 amino acids. V dropped 4 bases and J dropped 6 bases, with 12 bases sitting between them. The CDR3, as DNA: TGTGCCAGCAGTTCAACAGGGCATCCTGAAGCTTTCTTT. Translated: CASSSTGHPEAFF.

This chain uses TRBV2 with TRBJ2-7; a weak D match, TRBD2 (6 bases). This CDR3 comprises 15 residues. In germline, CDR1 is SNHLY, CDR2 FYNNEI. Trimming cost V 6 bases and J 1 base, with 16 bases left between them. The CDR3 region is CASSVTRPASYEQYF. In DNA, the CDR3 is TGTGCCAGCAGCGTGACTAGACCCGCATCCTACGAGCAGTACTTC.

This clone was counted once. The chain employs TRBV27 and TRBJ2-1, with 10 bases fitting TRBD2. This CDR3 region has 15 residues. Losses at the gene ends were 5 bases for V and 2 bases for J; bases not matched to a gene: 3. Germline V lookup: CDR1 MNHEY, CDR2 SMNVEV (reference sequence). The CDR3 DNA reads TGTGCCAGCAGTCCACTAGCGGGACCCTACAATGAGCAGTTCTTC. It yields the protein CASSPLAGPYNEQFF.

V gene TRBV6-1 combines with J gene TRBJ1-1; possibly TRBD1 for D (6 bases). CDR1 and CDR2 (germline): MNHNS, SASEGT. With 3 bases removed from V and 0 bases from J, the gap between germline ends came to 11 bases. The CDR3 runs to 15 residues. CDR3 sequence: CASSEKQGLNTEAFF. The CDR3 DNA follows: TGTGCCAGCAGTGAGAAACAGGGTTTGAACACTGAAGCTTTCTTT.

This clone was detected once. The chain recombines TRBV18 with TRBJ2-3, with 10 bases that match TRBD1. This CDR3 region has 14 residues. Germline V gene data show CDR1 as KGHSH and CDR2 as LQKENI. V was pared by 5 bases and J by 5 bases, with 4 bases of the junction left unmatched. Written as DNA, the CDR3 is TGTGCCAGCTCAGGGGACAGGGGAAGAGATACGCAGTATTTT. It codes for CASSGDRGRDTQYF.

The chain couples TRBV11-2 to TRBJ2-5; D assignment may be TRBD1 or TRBD2 (5 bases each). This CDR3 region has 13 residues. V shed 3 bases and J shed 5 bases, with 10 bases lying between them. From germline, CDR1 is SGHAT and CDR2 FQNNGV. CDR3 region: CASSLWGWETQYF. The CDR3 region has the DNA TGTGCCAGCAGCTTGTGGGGGTGGGAGACCCAGTACTTC.

This chain connects TRBV10-1 to TRBJ2-7, with TRBD1 matching 10 bases. Germline assignment: CDR1 WNHNN and CDR2 SYGVQD (reference sequence). The CDR3 sequence is 15 residues long. The V segment lost 4 bases and the J segment 2 bases; nucleotides outside the gene matches: 5. The CDR3, as DNA: TGCGCCAGCAGTGCGGACAGGGGGGATACCTACGAGCAGTACTTC. It translates to CASSADRGDTYEQYF.

This clone was picked up one time. The CDR3 region is CASSLHVVSGSNTDTQYF. As DNA, the CDR3 is TGTGCCAGCAGCTTACACGTGGTCTCGGGCAGCAACACAGATACGCAGTATTTT. V is TRBV7-6 and J is TRBJ2-3; D uncertain. This CDR3 has 18 residues. Trimming took 2 bases from V and 2 from J, leaving 20 bases between them. CDR1 SGHVS and CDR2 FNYEAQ come from the germline V gene.